The sequence of this TCR beta chain was determined in a study of T cells in Graves' hyperthyroidism and ophthalmopathy. Study-wide background: Peripheral blood specimens were obtained at initial diagnosis, prior to any treatment.

Trimming shortened V by 5 bases and J by 6 bases, and 21 bases separated the two germline ends. The CDR3 consists of 17 residues. The germline gives CDR1 KGHDR, CDR2 SFDVKD. As concerns this clonotype: Antigen specificity is unknown.

Hyperthyroidism in the patients, aged 18 to 65, was newly diagnosed and under 2 months in duration. Using RNA transcripts as the source, TCR beta CDR3 regions were amplified. A first-round RT-PCR of the TCR CDR3 used the HTBI primer set. TCRdb re-analysed the multiplex PCR reads in MiXCR, keeping a single row per CDR3 protein. The sample lists roughly 660,000 distinct CDR3 sequences, roughly 17% occurring once. Overall study findings and caveats: Ophthalmopathy was identified by the model a median roughly six months ahead of onset.

The specimen sequenced was blood. The sequence came from a man aged 45 to 65 with Graves' hyperthyroidism. The V call is TRBV24-1, the J call TRBJ2-2; D perhaps matches TRBD1 (5 bases). CDR3 DNA sequence: TGTGCCACCAGTGTAAAAGGCGGACATTCCCGCCCCGGGGAGCTGTTTTTT. Its translation is CATSVKGGHSRPGELFF.